Sequencing of this TCR beta chain was carried out in a study of blood T cell repertoires in COVID-19. Germline CDR1 and CDR2: SEHNR and FQNEAQ (reference sequence). CDR3 length: 16 residues. The ends lost 5 bases at V and 0 bases at J; junction bases unmatched: 8. Individuals aged roughly 18 to 95 years were recruited from about two dozen US areas. Per the study methods: Reference gene primers were amplified, and this amplification served to estimate nucleated cell counts. The protocol was immunoSEQ multiplex PCR, while the TCRdb copy is restricted to in-frame clones and leaves out a portion. V, J and clone size were drawn from that table, and D and trimming were deduced from the DNA. The table lists about 400,000 clones, approximately 87% of them singletons.

V is TRBV7-9 and J is TRBJ2-3; 7 positions match TRBD1. This clonotype was sampled from a woman aged 50 to 60 who had recovered from COVID-19. Sequencing used PBMCs or T cells enriched from blood (not recorded which). The CDR3 loop is CASSVRDSYSTDTQYF. The DNA of the CDR3 is TGTGCCAGCAGCGTCCGGGACAGCTATAGCACAGATACGCAGTATTTT.